This T cell receptor (beta chain) was identified in a study of cytomegalovirus exposure and HLA in healthy donors. The wider study: For the approximately 420 genotyped donors, roughly 80% fell within the Caucasian-associated ancestry cluster.

The CDR3 is 15 residues long. V lost 0 bases to trimming and J lost 4 bases; unmatched junction nucleotides: 3. Germline loops: CDR1 SGDLS, CDR2 YYNGEE. 60 Vbeta and 13 Jbeta primers were used in PCR. Method: immunoSEQ multiplex PCR; TCRdb's copy keeps in-frame clones and lacks some. Of some 160,000 clones in the sample, approximately 81% were seen once. The chain uses TRBV9 and TRBJ2-2; TRBD1 matches 7 bases. The sample taken for sequencing was PBMCs. This sequence was found in a man younger than 35 in good health and CMV-seronegative. The CDR3 spells CASSVGGGGTGELFF. The DNA of the CDR3 is TGTGCCAGCAGCGTAGGAGGGGGCGGCACCGGGGAGCTGTTTTTT. Complete variable domain (other parts from reference TRBV9 and TRBJ2-2): DSGVTQTPKHLITATGQRVTLRCSPRSGDLSVYWYQQSLDQGLQFLIQYYNGEERAKGNILERFSAQQFPDLHSELNLSSLELGDSALYFCASSVGGGGTGELFFGEGSRLTVL.